Listed below are T cell receptor beta chains from one sample, sequenced in a study of T cell changes during pregnancy in multiple sclerosis. The table came from immunoSEQ multiplex PCR; TCRdb's copy has only in-frame clones and leaves some out. The sample consists of 50,000 to 80,000 clones, around 90% of them appearing once. Material: CD8+ T cells from peripheral blood mononuclear cells, obtained before pregnancy. The source is a female donor with multiple sclerosis, enrolled in a pregnancy study. CDR3s include the opening cysteine and the closing phenylalanine or tryptophan. A D gene is named only where the DNA matches it firmly. The size entry is marked missing in some rows and otherwise reads once, few, many or a size class.

v_gene	d_gene	j_gene	abundance	CDR3aa	CDR3nt
TRBV5-6	.	TRBJ2-7	.	CASSSGPSYEQYF	TGTGCCAGCAGCTCTGGGCCCTCCTACGAGCAGTACTTC
TRBV7-9	.	TRBJ1-6	.	CASSQQTSSYNSPLHF	TGTGCCAGCAGCCAACAGACCAGCTCCTATAATTCACCCCTCCACTTT
TRBV7-3	.	TRBJ2-3	.	CASSSTFGSADTQYF	TGTGCCAGCAGCTCGACCTTTGGGAGCGCAGATACGCAGTATTTT
TRBV9	TRBD1	TRBJ2-1	.	CASSGGQANEQFF	TGTGCCAGCAGCGGCGGACAGGCAAATGAGCAGTTCTTC
TRBV9	.	TRBJ1-2	.	CASSVADRGVGHGYTF	TGTGCCAGCAGCGTAGCTGATAGGGGCGTCGGGCATGGCTACACCTTC
TRBV9	TRBD2	TRBJ2-5	.	CASSVGKGASGARETQYF	TGTGCCAGCAGCGTAGGGAAGGGGGCTAGCGGGGCTCGGGAGACCCAGTACTTC
TRBV13	.	TRBJ2-1	.	CASSLGRDISSYNEQFF	TGTGCCAGCAGCTTAGGAAGAGACATCAGCTCCTACAATGAGCAGTTCTTC
TRBV27	.	TRBJ2-7	.	CASSFGSTYEQYF	TGTGCCAGCAGTTTTGGCAGTACCTACGAGCAGTACTTC
TRBV29-1	.	TRBJ1-3	once	CSVGGSSGNTIYF	TGCAGCGTTGGGGGCAGCTCTGGAAACACCATATATTTT
TRBV30	.	TRBJ1-1	few	CAWSVGGEAFF	TGTGCCTGGAGTGTAGGAGGGGAAGCTTTCTTT
TRBV13	.	TRBJ2-7	.	CASSPGGSSYEQYF	TGTGCCAGCAGCCCAGGAGGTAGCTCCTACGAGCAGTACTTC
TRBV19	.	TRBJ2-1	.	CASRLSRNEQFF	TGTGCCAGTAGATTGTCTAGGAATGAGCAGTTCTTC
TRBV6-1	TRBD1	TRBJ2-1	.	CASRTTGIPYNEQFF	TGTGCCAGCAGAACGACAGGGATCCCCTACAATGAGCAGTTCTTC
TRBV27	.	TRBJ2-3	.	CASSPWTGSTDTQYF	TGTGCCAGCAGTCCCTGGACGGGAAGCACAGATACGCAGTATTTT
TRBV6-6	.	TRBJ1-1	once	CASSGGDRLNTEAFF	TGTGCCAGCAGTGGCGGGGACCGCCTGAACACTGAAGCTTTCTTT
TRBV5-5	.	TRBJ2-3	.	CASSLAQGIPMVDTQYF	TGTGCCAGCAGCTTGGCCCAGGGTATCCCCATGGTGGATACGCAGTATTTT
TRBV7-9	TRBD1	TRBJ1-2	.	CASSSGQANYGYTF	TGTGCCAGCAGCTCAGGACAGGCTAACTATGGCTACACCTTC
TRBV11-3	TRBD2	TRBJ2-7	.	CASSSREGKNEQYF	TGTGCCAGCAGCTCTCGGGAGGGCAAGAACGAGCAGTACTTC
TRBV4-1	TRBD2	TRBJ2-3	.	CASSQEAASGGTDTQYF	TGCGCCAGCAGCCAAGAAGCGGCTAGCGGGGGAACAGATACGCAGTATTTT
TRBV11-2	.	TRBJ2-7	few	CASSLGGRVEQYF	TGTGCCAGCAGCTTAGGGGGCAGGGTGGAGCAGTACTTC
TRBV6-6	TRBD1	TRBJ1-5	.	CASSGTGNQPQHF	TGTGCCAGCAGTGGGACAGGCAATCAGCCCCAGCATTTT
TRBV11-2	.	TRBJ1-2	.	CASSSPLTGKGGYTF	TGTGCCAGCAGCTCCCCCCTTACAGGGAAAGGTGGCTACACCTTC
TRBV6-5	TRBD1	TRBJ1-5	.	CASSYGQGSNQPQHF	TGTGCCAGCAGTTATGGACAGGGCAGCAATCAACCCCAGCATTTT
TRBV20-1	.	TRBJ1-1	.	CSAPVNTEAFF	TGCAGTGCGCCAGTGAACACTGAAGCTTTCTTT
TRBV6-5	.	TRBJ1-2	.	CASSYSGRNYGYTF	TGTGCCAGCAGTTACTCTGGCAGAAACTATGGCTACACCTTC
TRBV7-6	.	TRBJ2-1	.	CASSLEHNEQFF	TGTGCCAGCAGCTTGGAGCACAATGAGCAGTTCTTC
TRBV7-8	TRBD1	TRBJ1-4	once	CASSGGTAGPNEKLFF	TGTGCCAGCAGCGGAGGGACAGCTGGCCCTAATGAAAAACTGTTTTTT
TRBV14	.	TRBJ1-2	.	CASSRAGGALANYGYTF	TGTGCCAGCAGCCGAGCCGGGGGGGCTCTAGCTAACTATGGCTACACCTTC
TRBV7-2	.	TRBJ2-7	.	CASTPDRSYEQYF	TGTGCCAGCACCCCAGATCGATCCTACGAGCAGTACTTC
TRBV11-2	.	TRBJ2-7	.	CASHSGGRGEQYF	TGTGCCAGCCACTCGGGGGGCAGAGGCGAGCAGTACTTC
TRBV15	TRBD2	TRBJ2-2	.	CATSFTLAANTGELFF	TGTGCCACCAGCTTTACTCTAGCGGCGAACACCGGGGAGCTGTTTTTT
TRBV19	TRBD1	TRBJ2-2	.	CAGTGKTGELFF	TGTGCTGGGACAGGCAAAACCGGGGAGCTGTTTTTT
TRBV7-3	.	TRBJ1-1	.	CASSLFGGNTEAFF	TGTGCCAGCAGCTTATTCGGAGGGAACACTGAAGCTTTCTTT
TRBV27	TRBD1	TRBJ1-2	.	CASSRTGLNYGYTF	TGTGCCAGCAGCCGGACAGGGTTGAACTATGGCTACACCTTC
TRBV7-9	.	TRBJ2-1	.	CASSSPPAGNEQFF	TGTGCCAGCAGCTCCCCGCCCGCGGGGAATGAGCAGTTCTTC
TRBV7-9	TRBD1	TRBJ1-2	.	CASSVGQDNYGYTF	TGTGCCAGCAGCGTGGGACAGGACAACTATGGCTACACCTTC
TRBV15	.	TRBJ1-2	.	CATSRDWGDQTYGYTF	TGTGCCACCAGCAGAGATTGGGGGGACCAAACTTATGGCTACACCTTC
TRBV12-5	TRBD1	TRBJ1-2	.	CASGFKDRPNTF	TGTGCTAGTGGTTTCAAGGACAGGCCAAACACCTTC
TRBV13	TRBD2	TRBJ2-3	.	CASSLDGGSTDTQYF	TGTGCCAGCAGCTTAGACGGGGGGAGCACAGATACGCAGTATTTT
TRBV5-6	.	TRBJ1-2	.	CASSEGSKDRNGYTF	TGTGCCAGCAGCGAGGGGTCCAAGGACAGAAATGGCTACACCTTC
TRBV5-1	.	TRBJ1-6	.	CASSFMGADNPVSPLHF	TGCGCCAGCAGCTTTATGGGGGCCGACAACCCCGTTTCACCCCTCCACTTT